This TCR beta chain was obtained from a study of blood T cell repertoires in COVID-19. At the level of the study: Specimens from acute and convalescent COVID-19 originated in the United States, Italy and Spain.

Regarding this clone: A read error is likely, as this CDR3 ends without the conserved phenylalanine or tryptophan. The DNA is omitted, as the CDR3 cannot be located on it reliably, and the CDR3 follows TCRdb's listing.

As processed by the authors: For nucleated cells, counts were estimated from reference gene primer amplification. TCRdb's table, derived via immunoSEQ multiplex PCR, lists solely in-frame clones and lacks some. The V and J calls and clone size are taken from that table; D and trimming were inferred from the DNA. The table shows 180,000 or so clones, with roughly nine tenths occurring only once. The material sequenced was peripheral blood. The receptor's source is a woman aged 80 or over in a cohort sampled during active or convalescent COVID-19.

The CDR3: CSARCARI. This chain joins TRBV20-1 and TRBJ2-7; the listed D gene, TRBD2, was not tested against the DNA. The V gene's germline CDR1 is DFQATT and CDR2 SNEGSKA (reference sequence). 8 amino acids form the CDR3, both terminal residues included.